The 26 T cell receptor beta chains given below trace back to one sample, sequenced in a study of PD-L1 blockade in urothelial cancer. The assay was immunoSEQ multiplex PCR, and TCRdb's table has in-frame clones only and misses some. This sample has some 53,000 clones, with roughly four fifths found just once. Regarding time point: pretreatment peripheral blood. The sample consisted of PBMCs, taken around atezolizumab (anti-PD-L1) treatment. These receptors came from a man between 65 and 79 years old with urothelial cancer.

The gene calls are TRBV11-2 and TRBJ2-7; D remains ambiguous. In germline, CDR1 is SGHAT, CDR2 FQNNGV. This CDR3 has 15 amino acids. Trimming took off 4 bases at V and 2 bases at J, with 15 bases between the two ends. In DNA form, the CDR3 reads TGTGCCAGCAGCTATAATCGACTTTCTACCTACGAGCAGTACTTC. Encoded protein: CASSYNRLSTYEQYF.

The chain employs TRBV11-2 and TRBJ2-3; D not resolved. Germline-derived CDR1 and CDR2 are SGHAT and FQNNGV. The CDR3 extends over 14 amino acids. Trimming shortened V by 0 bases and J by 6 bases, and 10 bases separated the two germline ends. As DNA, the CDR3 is TGTGCCAGCAGCTTAGAGCCGACTCCGGATACGCAGTATTTT. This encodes CASSLEPTPDTQYF.

The CDR3 loop reads CASSAGQASSYEQYF. The DNA of the CDR3 is TGTGCCAGCAGCGCCGGACAGGCGAGCTCCTACGAGCAGTACTTC. This chain joins TRBV9 and TRBJ2-7, with 7 bases lining up with TRBD1. The V and J ends lost 3 bases and 0 bases, in that order; junction bases with no gene match: 6. This CDR3 has 15 residues. Germline CDR1 is SGDLS and CDR2 is YYNGEE.

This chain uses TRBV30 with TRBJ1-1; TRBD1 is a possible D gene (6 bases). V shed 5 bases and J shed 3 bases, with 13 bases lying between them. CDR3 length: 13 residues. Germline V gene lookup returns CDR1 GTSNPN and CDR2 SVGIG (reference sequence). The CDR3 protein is CAWRDSGDTEAFF. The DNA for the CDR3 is TGTGCCTGGCGAGATTCAGGGGACACTGAAGCTTTCTTT.

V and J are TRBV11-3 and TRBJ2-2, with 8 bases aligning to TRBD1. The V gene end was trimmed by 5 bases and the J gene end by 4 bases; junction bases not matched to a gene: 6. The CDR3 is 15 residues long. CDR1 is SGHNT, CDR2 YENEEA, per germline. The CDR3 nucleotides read TGTGCCAGCAGCCCCCGACAGGGGCTCACCGGGGAGCTGTTTTTT. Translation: CASSPRQGLTGELFF.

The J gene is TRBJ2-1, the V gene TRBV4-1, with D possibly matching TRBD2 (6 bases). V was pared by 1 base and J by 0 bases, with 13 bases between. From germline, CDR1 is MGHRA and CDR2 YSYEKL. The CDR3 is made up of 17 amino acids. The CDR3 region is CASSQVNGGSSYNEQFF. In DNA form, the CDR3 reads TGCGCCAGCAGCCAAGTTAACGGGGGTAGCTCCTACAATGAGCAGTTCTTC.

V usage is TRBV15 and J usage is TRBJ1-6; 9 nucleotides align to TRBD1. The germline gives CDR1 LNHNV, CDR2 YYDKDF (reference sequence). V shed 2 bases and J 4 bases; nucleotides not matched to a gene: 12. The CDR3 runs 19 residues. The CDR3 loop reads CATSRSVPGQGLYNSPLHF. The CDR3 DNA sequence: TGTGCCACCAGCAGATCGGTGCCGGGACAGGGCCTTTATAATTCACCCCTCCACTTT.

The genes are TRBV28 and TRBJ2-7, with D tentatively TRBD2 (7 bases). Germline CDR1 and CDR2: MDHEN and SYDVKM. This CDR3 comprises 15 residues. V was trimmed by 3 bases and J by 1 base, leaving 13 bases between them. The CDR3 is CASSLGGAASYEQYF. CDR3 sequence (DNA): TGTGCCAGCAGTTTGGGGGGGGCAGCTTCCTACGAGCAGTACTTC.

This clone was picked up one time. CDR3 sequence (DNA): TGTGCCAGCAGCTCGGGACAGGCGAACACCGGGGAGCTGTTTTTT. Translated, it gives CASSSGQANTGELFF. The chain recombines TRBV11-3 with TRBJ2-2; TRBD1 matches at 8 bases. Per germline, CDR1 SGHNT and CDR2 YENEEA. The CDR3 spans 15 residues. V was clipped by 4 bases and J by 0 bases; unmatched bases: 1.

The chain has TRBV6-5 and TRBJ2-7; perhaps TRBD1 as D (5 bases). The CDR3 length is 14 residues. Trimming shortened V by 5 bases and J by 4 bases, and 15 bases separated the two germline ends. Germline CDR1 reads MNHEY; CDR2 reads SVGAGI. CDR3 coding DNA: TGTGCCAGCAGTGTGGCAGGGTCCAGGTACGAGCAGTACTTC. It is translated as CASSVAGSRYEQYF.

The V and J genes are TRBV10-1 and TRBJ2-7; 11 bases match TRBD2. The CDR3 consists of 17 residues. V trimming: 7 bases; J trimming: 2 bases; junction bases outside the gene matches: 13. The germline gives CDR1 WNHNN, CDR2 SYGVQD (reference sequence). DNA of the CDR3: TGCGCCAGCATCCCGACTAGCGGGATACCCCCCCCCTACGAGCAGTACTTC. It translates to CASIPTSGIPPPYEQYF.

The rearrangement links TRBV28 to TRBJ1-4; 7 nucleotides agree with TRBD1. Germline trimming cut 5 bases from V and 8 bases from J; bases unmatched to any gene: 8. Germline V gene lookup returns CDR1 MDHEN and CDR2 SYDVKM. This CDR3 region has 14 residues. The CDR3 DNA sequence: TGTGCCAGCAGTCGGACAGGCTTGGTGGAAAAACTGTTTTTT. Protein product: CASSRTGLVEKLFF. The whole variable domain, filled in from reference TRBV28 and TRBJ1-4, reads DVKVTQSSRYLVKRTGEKVFLECVQDMDHENMFWYRQDPGLGLRLIYFSYDVKMKEKGDIPEGYSVSREKKERFSLILESASTNQTSMYLCASSRTGLVEKLFFGSGTQLSVL.

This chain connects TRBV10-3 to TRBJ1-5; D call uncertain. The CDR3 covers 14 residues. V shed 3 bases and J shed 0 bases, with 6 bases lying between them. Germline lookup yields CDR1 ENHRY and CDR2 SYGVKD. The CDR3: CAISDSNSNQPQHF. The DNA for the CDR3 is TGTGCCATCAGTGACAGTAATAGCAATCAGCCCCAGCATTTT.

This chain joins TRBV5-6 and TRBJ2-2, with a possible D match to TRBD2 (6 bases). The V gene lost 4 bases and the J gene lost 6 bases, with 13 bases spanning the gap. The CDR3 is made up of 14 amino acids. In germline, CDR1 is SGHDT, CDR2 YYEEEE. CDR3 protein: CASSLGGWPGELFF. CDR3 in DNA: TGTGCCAGCAGCCTCGGGGGTTGGCCCGGGGAGCTGTTTTTT.

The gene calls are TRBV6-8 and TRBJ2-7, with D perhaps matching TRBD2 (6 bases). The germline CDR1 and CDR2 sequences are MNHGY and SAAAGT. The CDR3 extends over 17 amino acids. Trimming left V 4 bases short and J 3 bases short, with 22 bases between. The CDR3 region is CASSSKFPLAKNYEQYF. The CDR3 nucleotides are TGTGCCAGCAGTTCAAAGTTTCCTCTAGCGAAGAACTACGAGCAGTACTTC.

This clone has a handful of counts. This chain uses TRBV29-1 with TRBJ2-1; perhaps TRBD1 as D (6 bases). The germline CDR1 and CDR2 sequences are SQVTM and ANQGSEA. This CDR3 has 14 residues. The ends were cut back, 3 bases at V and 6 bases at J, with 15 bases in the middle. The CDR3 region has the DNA TGCAGCGTTGATATTTACCAGGGGCGCAATGAGCAGTTCTTC. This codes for CSVDIYQGRNEQFF.

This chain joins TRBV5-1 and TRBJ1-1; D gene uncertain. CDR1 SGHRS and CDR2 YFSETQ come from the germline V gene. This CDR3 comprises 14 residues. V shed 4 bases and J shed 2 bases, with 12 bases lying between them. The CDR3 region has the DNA TGCGCCAGCAGCCCAGCGGGATTTAACACTGAAGCTTTCTTT. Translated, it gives CASSPAGFNTEAFF.

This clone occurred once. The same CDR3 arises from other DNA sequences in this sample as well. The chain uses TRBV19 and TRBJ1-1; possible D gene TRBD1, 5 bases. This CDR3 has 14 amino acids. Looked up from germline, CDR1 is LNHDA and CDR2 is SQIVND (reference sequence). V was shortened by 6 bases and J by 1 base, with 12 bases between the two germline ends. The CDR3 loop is CASSGGGWNTEAFF. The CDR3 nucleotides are TGTGCCAGTAGCGGGGGAGGGTGGAACACTGAAGCTTTCTTT.

CDR3 DNA sequence: TGTGCCAGCAGCCCGACTAGCGGGAGAGCCAATGAGCAGTTCTTC. Its translation: CASSPTSGRANEQFF. The chain has TRBV9 and TRBJ2-1, with 12 bases lining up with TRBD2. Germline assignment: CDR1 SGDLS and CDR2 YYNGEE. J was trimmed by 6 bases and V by 4 bases; bases with no gene match: 5. The CDR3 extends over 15 amino acids. The full variable domain, with the rest looked up from reference TRBV9 and TRBJ2-1, is DSGVTQTPKHLITATGQRVTLRCSPRSGDLSVYWYQQSLDQGLQFLIQYYNGEERAKGNILERFSAQQFPDLHSELNLSSLELGDSALYFCASSPTSGRANEQFFGPGTRLTVL.

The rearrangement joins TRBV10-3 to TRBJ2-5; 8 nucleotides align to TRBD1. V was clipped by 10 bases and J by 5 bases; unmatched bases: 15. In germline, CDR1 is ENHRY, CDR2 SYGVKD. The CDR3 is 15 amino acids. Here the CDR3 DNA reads TGTGCCACCCAAACAAATCGACAGGGGCAGGAGACCCAGTACTTC. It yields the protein CATQTNRQGQETQYF.

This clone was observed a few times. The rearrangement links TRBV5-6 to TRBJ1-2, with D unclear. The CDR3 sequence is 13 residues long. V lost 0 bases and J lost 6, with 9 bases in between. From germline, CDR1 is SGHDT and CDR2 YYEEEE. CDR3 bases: TGTGCCAGCAGCTTGGGTGGGCGTGATGGCTACACCTTC. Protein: CASSLGGRDGYTF. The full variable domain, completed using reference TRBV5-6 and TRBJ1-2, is DAGVTQSPTHLIKTRGQQVTLRCSPKSGHDTVSWYQQALGQGPQFIFQYYEEEERQRGNFPDRFSGHQFPNYSSELNVNALLLGDSALYLCASSLGGRDGYTFGSGTRLTVV.

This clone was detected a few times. This chain's CDR3 is CASSKNLARQGANTEAFF. In nucleotides, the CDR3 is TGTGCCAGCAGCAAAAACTTAGCGAGACAGGGGGCTAACACTGAAGCTTTCTTT. The chain couples TRBV21-1 to TRBJ1-1; the table assigns TRBD1, which was not confirmed against the DNA. TRBV21-1 is shown as a pseudogene. CDR3 length: 18 residues.

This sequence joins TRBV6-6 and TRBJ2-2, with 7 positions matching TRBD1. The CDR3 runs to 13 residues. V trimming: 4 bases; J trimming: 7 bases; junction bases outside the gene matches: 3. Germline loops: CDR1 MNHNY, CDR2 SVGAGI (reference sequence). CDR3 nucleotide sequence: TGTGCCAGCAGTTCTACAGGGGTCGGGGAGCTGTTTTTT. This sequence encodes CASSSTGVGELFF.

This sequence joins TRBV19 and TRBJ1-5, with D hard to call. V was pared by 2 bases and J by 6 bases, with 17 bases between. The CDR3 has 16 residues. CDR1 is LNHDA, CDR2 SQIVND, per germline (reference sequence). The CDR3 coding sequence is TGTGCCAGTAGTATATCGGGCGCGGGAGTGGTTCAGCCCCAGCATTTT. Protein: CASSISGAGVVQPQHF.

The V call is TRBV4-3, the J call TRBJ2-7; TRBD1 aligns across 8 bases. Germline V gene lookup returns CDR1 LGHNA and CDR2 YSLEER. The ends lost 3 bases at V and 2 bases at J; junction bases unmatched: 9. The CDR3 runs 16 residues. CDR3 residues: CASSQEGTGPTYEQYF. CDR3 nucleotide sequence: TGCGCCAGCAGCCAGGAGGGGACAGGACCTACCTACGAGCAGTACTTC.

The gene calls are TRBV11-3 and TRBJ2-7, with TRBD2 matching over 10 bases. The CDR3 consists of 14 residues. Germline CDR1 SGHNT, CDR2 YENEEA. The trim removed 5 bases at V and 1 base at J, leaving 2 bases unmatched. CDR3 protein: CASSPLAGSYEQYF. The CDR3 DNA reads TGTGCCAGCAGCCCACTAGCGGGGTCCTACGAGCAGTACTTC.